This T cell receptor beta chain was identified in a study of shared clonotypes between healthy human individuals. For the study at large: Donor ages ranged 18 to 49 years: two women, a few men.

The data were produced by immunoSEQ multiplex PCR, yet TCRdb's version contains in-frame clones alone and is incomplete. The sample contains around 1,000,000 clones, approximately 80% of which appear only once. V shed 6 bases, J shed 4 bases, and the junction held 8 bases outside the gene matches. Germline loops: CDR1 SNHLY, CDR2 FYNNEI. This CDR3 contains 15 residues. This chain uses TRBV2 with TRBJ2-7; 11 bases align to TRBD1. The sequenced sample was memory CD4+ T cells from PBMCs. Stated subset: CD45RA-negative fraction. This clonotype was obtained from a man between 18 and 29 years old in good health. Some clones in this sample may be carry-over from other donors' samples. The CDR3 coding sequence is TGTGCCAGCAGATCATGGACAGGGGGCTCGTACGAGCAGTACTTC. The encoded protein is CASRSWTGGSYEQYF.